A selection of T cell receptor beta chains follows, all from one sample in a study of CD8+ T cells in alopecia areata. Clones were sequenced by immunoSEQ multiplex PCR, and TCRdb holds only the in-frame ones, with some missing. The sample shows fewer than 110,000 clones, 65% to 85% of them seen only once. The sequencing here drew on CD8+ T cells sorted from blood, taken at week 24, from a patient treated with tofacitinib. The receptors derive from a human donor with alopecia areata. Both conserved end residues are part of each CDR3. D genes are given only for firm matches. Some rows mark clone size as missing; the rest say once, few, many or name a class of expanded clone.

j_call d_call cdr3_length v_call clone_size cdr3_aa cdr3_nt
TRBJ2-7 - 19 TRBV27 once CASSPAGGLTFLNADEQYF TGTGCCAGCAGTCCCGCCGGGGGGCTCACCTTCCTTAATGCTGACGAGCAGTACTTC
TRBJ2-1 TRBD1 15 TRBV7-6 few CASRDRPISYNEQFF TGTGCCAGCAGGGACAGGCCGATTTCCTACAATGAGCAGTTCTTC
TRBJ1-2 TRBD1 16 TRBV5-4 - CASSLVPKEGAYGYTF TGTGCCAGCAGCTTGGTGCCAAAGGAGGGGGCTTATGGCTACACCTTC
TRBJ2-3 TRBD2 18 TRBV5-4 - CASSSGTSGGKSTDTQYF TGTGCCAGCAGTTCCGGGACTAGCGGGGGGAAGAGCACAGATACGCAGTATTTT
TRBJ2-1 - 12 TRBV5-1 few CASSLDSTEQFF TGCGCCAGCAGCTTGGACAGTACTGAGCAGTTCTTC
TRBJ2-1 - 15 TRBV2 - CASRVGPSSYNEQFF TGTGCCAGCAGGGTCGGCCCGAGCTCCTACAATGAGCAGTTCTTC
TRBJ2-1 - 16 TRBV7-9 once CASSFSPGTDGREQFF TGTGCCAGCAGCTTTAGTCCGGGGACTGATGGCCGGGAGCAGTTCTTC
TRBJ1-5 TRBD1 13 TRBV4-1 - CASSPVQGETQHF TGCGCCAGCAGCCCAGTACAGGGGGAAACCCAGCATTTT
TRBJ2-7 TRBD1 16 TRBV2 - CASAFPRDRVLYEQYF TGTGCCAGCGCCTTCCCTCGGGACAGGGTCTTGTACGAGCAGTACTTC
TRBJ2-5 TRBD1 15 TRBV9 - CASSVDAGTGETQYF TGTGCCAGCAGCGTAGACGCCGGGACAGGAGAGACCCAGTACTTC
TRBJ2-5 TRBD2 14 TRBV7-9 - CASSLMPSGETQYF TGTGCCAGCAGCTTAATGCCTAGCGGGGAGACCCAGTACTTC
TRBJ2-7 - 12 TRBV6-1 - CASRVSSYEQYF TGTGCCAGCAGGGTCAGCTCCTACGAGCAGTACTTC
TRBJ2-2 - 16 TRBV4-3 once CASSQDRNTLIGELFF TGCGCCAGCAGCCAAGATCGTAACACCTTGATTGGGGAGCTGTTTTTT
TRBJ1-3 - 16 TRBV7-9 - CASSLGYSGPGNTIYF TGTGCCAGCAGCTTAGGCTACTCAGGTCCTGGAAACACCATATATTTT
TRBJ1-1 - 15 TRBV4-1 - CASSQEGEGDTEAFF TGCGCCAGCAGCCAAGAAGGAGAGGGGGACACTGAAGCTTTCTTT
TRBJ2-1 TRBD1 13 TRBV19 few CASRQGGHNEQFF TGTGCCAGCCGACAGGGTGGCCACAATGAGCAGTTCTTC
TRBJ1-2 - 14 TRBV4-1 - CASSQDTTRAGYTF TGCGCCAGCAGCCAAGATACAACAAGGGCTGGCTACACCTTC
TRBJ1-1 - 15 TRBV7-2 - CASSLASQLNTEAFF TGTGCCAGCAGCTTAGCGAGTCAGCTGAACACTGAAGCTTTCTTT